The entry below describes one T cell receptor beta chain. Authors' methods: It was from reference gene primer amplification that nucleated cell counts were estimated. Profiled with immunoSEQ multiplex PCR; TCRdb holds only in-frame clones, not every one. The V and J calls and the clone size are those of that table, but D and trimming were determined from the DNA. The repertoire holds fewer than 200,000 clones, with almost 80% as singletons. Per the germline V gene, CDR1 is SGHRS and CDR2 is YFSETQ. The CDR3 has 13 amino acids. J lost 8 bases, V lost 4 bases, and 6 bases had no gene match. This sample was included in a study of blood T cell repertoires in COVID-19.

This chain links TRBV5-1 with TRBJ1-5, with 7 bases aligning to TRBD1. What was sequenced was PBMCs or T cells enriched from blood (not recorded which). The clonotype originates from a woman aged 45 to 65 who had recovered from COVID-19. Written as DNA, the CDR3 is TGCGCCAGCAGCACAACTCAGGGGGAGCCCCAGCATTTT. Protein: CASSTTQGEPQHF.